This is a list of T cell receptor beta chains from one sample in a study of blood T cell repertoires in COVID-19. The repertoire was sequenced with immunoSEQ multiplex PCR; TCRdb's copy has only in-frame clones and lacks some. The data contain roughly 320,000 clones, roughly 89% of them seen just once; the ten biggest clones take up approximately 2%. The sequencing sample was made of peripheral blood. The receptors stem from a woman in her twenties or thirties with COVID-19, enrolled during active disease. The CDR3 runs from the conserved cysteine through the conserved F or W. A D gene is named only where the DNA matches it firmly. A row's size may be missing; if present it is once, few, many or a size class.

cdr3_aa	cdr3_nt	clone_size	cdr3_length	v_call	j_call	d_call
CASGLSRVGETQYF	TGTGCTAGTGGTTTAAGCAGGGTGGGTGAGACCCAGTACTTC	.	14	TRBV12-5	TRBJ2-5	.
CASSEGGGTSTDTQYF	TGTGCCAGCAGCGAAGGCGGGGGGACCAGCACAGATACGCAGTATTTT	.	16	TRBV5-6	TRBJ2-3	TRBD2
CASSLRLAGTDTQYF	TGTGCCAGCAGCCTAAGACTAGCGGGTACAGATACGCAGTATTTT	.	15	TRBV5-8	TRBJ2-3	TRBD2
CASSMQGWATGYTF	TGTGCCAGCAGTATGCAGGGGTGGGCTACTGGCTACACCTTC	.	14	TRBV25-1	TRBJ1-2	.
CASSLVGQGSGTEAFF	TGCGCCAGCAGCTTGGTTGGACAGGGGAGTGGCACTGAAGCTTTCTTT	few	16	TRBV5-1	TRBJ1-1	TRBD1
CASSQEDRDNQPQHF	TGCGCCAGCAGCCAAGAGGACAGGGACAATCAGCCCCAGCATTTT	.	15	TRBV4-1	TRBJ1-5	TRBD1
CASSRSGNQPQHF	TGTGCCAGCAGCCGGAGTGGCAATCAGCCCCAGCATTTT	.	13	TRBV7-2	TRBJ1-5	.
CASRTGDGNQPQHF	TGTGCCAGTAGGACAGGGGACGGCAATCAGCCCCAGCATTTT	.	14	TRBV19	TRBJ1-5	TRBD1
CASSLALSSDTQYF	TGTGCCAGCAGCTTAGCCCTCAGTTCAGATACGCAGTATTTT	.	14	TRBV11-2	TRBJ2-3	.
CASYTYSNQPQHF	TGTGCCAGCTACACATATAGCAATCAGCCCCAGCATTTT	.	13	TRBV28	TRBJ1-5	.
CASSLGQPYMNTEAFF	TGCGCCAGCAGCTTGGGACAGCCATACATGAACACTGAAGCTTTCTTT	.	16	TRBV5-1	TRBJ1-1	.